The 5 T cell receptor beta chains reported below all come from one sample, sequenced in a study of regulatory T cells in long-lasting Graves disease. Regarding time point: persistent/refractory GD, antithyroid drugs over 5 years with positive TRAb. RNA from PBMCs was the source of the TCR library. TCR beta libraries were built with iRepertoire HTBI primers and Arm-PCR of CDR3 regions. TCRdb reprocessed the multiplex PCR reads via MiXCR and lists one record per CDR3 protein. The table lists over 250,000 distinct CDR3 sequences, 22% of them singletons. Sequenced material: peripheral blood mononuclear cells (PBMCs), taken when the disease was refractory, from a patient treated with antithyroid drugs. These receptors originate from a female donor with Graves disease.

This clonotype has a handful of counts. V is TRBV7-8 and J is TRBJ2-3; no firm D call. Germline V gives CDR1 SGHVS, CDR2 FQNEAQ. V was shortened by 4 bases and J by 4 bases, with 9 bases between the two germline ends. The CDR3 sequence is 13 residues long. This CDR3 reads CASSWERADTQYF. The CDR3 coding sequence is TGTGCCAGCAGCTGGGAACGGGCAGATACGCAGTATTTT.

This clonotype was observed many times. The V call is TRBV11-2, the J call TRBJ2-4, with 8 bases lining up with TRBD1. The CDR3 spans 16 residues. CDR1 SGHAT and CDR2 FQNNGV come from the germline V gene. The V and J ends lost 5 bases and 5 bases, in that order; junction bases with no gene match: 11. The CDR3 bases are TGTGCCAGCAGCCGGAAAGACAGGGGATTTCAAAACATTCAGTACTTC. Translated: CASSRKDRGFQNIQYF.

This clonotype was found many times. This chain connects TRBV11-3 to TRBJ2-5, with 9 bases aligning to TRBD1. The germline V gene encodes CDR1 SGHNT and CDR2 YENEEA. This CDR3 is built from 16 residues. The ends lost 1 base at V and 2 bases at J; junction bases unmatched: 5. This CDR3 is CASSLGGTGPQETQYF. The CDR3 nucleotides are TGTGCCAGCAGCTTAGGAGGGACAGGGCCACAAGAGACCCAGTACTTC.

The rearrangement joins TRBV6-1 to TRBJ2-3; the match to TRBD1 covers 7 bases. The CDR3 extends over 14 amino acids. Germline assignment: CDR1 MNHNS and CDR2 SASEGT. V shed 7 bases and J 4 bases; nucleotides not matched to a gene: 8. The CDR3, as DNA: TGTGCCAGCAAGAGCCGGGACAGATCAGATACGCAGTATTTT. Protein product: CASKSRDRSDTQYF.

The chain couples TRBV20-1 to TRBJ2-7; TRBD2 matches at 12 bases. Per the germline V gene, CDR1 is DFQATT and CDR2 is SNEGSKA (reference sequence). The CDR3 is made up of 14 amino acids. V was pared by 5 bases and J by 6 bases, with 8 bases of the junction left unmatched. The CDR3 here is CSARVTSGRIEQYF. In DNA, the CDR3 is TGCAGTGCTCGCGTCACTAGCGGGAGGATCGAGCAGTACTTC.